This entry lists 27 T cell receptor beta chains sequenced from one sample in a study of T-cell reconstitution after alpha-beta-depleted transplantation in children. Preparation of the TCRbeta library was carried out with unique molecular identifiers. TCRdb reprocessed the PCR reads with MiXCR, giving one entry per CDR3 protein. The sample yields nearly 250,000 distinct CDR3 sequences, roughly 8.2% seen once. The specimen was PBMCs, mostly from graft donor cells, collected 180 days after TCRalphabeta/CD19-depleted stem cell transplant. The receptors stem from a male patient under 18 who had a stem cell transplant for acute lymphoblastic leukemia, so the T cells may come from the graft donor.

This clonotype was counted at least ten times. This sequence joins TRBV9 and TRBJ1-3; D uncertain. Trimming removed 4 bases from V and 0 bases from J, with 8 bases in between. The CDR3 spans 14 residues. Germline V gene sequence: CDR1 SGDLS, CDR2 YYNGEE. The CDR3 spells CASSFQNSGNTIYF. The CDR3 DNA follows: TGTGCCAGCAGCTTTCAGAACTCTGGAAACACCATATATTTT. The entire variable domain, with the rest obtained from reference TRBV9 and TRBJ1-3, is as follows: DSGVTQTPKHLITATGQRVTLRCSPRSGDLSVYWYQQSLDQGLQFLIQYYNGEERAKGNILERFSAQQFPDLHSELNLSSLELGDSALYFCASSFQNSGNTIYFGEGSWLTVV.

Many counts were recorded for this clonotype. This sequence joins TRBV20-1 and TRBJ2-2; D may be TRBD1 (6 bases). The germline V gene encodes CDR1 DFQATT and CDR2 SNEGSKA (reference sequence). The CDR3 length is 14 residues. V dropped 3 bases and J dropped 0 bases, with 8 bases sitting between them. The CDR3 nucleotides read TGCAGTGCTAGCAGGGGCTCGAACACCGGGGAGCTGTTTTTT. Its protein is CSASRGSNTGELFF.

Many counts were recorded for this clonotype. The J gene is TRBJ2-3, the V gene TRBV7-9; D ambiguous. The germline V gene has CDR1 SEHNR and CDR2 FQNEAQ (reference sequence). Trimming cost V 5 bases and J 3 bases, with 12 bases left between them. CDR3 length: 14 amino acids. CDR3 in DNA: TGTGCCAGCAGCATAGGTACTTATACAGATACGCAGTATTTT. Translating gives CASSIGTYTDTQYF.

This clonotype was observed at least ten times. This chain links TRBV20-1 with TRBJ1-4; no reliable D call. The CDR3 sequence is 15 residues long. Between the trimmed V and J ends, which lost 6 bases and 0 bases, there was a span of 14 bases. Looked up from germline, CDR1 is DFQATT and CDR2 is SNEGSKA (reference sequence). CDR3 sequence reads: CSAGGGVATNEKLFF. The CDR3 DNA follows: TGCAGTGCCGGCGGAGGTGTTGCAACTAATGAAAAACTGTTTTTT.

V usage is TRBV4-2 and J usage is TRBJ1-6; the D is unclear. This CDR3 comprises 14 residues. CDR1 and CDR2 from the germline V gene are LGHNA and YNFKEQ. Trimming left V 5 bases short and J 6 bases short, with 11 bases between. DNA of the CDR3: TGTGCCAGCAGCACGCGGGATCCTAATTCACCCCTCCACTTT. Translation gives CASSTRDPNSPLHF.

As for this clonotype: This may be a read error, as it is one base from a much larger clone. This chain joins TRBV7-9 and TRBJ1-5; 7 nucleotides match TRBD1. The CDR3 runs 14 residues. Germline loops: CDR1 SEHNR, CDR2 FQNEAQ (reference sequence). CDR3 sequence reads: CPSSQEQGNQPQHF. The CDR3 DNA reads TGTCCCAGCAGCCAAGAACAGGGGAATCAGCCCCAGCATTTT.

The sample holds many counts of this clonotype. The chain joins TRBV20-1 to TRBJ1-6; D is uncertain. The CDR3 runs to 12 residues. V was trimmed by 0 bases and J by 8 bases, leaving 5 bases between them. Germline CDR1 is DFQATT and CDR2 is SNEGSKA (reference sequence). The CDR3 is CSARDWDSPLHF. DNA of the CDR3: TGCAGTGCTAGAGATTGGGATTCACCCCTCCACTTT.

Ten or more counts support this clonotype. In DNA form, the CDR3 reads TGTGCCAGCAGTGGGGGACCCCAATTAGCTACGCAGTATTTT. Protein product: CASSGGPQLATQYF. This sequence joins TRBV2 and TRBJ2-3, with D perhaps being TRBD1 or TRBD2 (5 bases each). CDR1 SNHLY and CDR2 FYNNEI come from the germline V gene. Trimming removed 4 bases at V and 8 bases at J, with 16 bases between. CDR3 length: 14 residues.

This clonotype was seen at least ten times. J is TRBJ2-1 and V is TRBV9, with 8 bases identical to TRBD1. The CDR3 has 15 residues. V lost 3 bases to trimming and J lost 0 bases; unmatched junction nucleotides: 2. Germline CDR1 SGDLS, CDR2 YYNGEE. CDR3 region: CASSGGQGSYNEQFF. DNA for the CDR3: TGTGCCAGCAGCGGAGGACAGGGCTCCTACAATGAGCAGTTCTTC.

This clonotype has a count of ten or more. This rearrangement joins TRBV7-9 to TRBJ1-1, with TRBD1 as a possible D gene (6 bases). The V end lost 3 bases, the J end lost 0 bases, and 11 bases lay between the germline ends. This CDR3 is built from 15 residues. Germline assignment: CDR1 SEHNR and CDR2 FQNEAQ (reference sequence). Written as DNA, the CDR3 is TGTGCCAGCAGCTTCGTCAGGGACATGAACACTGAAGCTTTCTTT. Protein: CASSFVRDMNTEAFF.

This clonotype was detected ten times or more. J is TRBJ2-4 and V is TRBV28, with D uncertain. V lost 5 bases and J 9 bases, leaving 14 bases between the germline ends. Germline lookup yields CDR1 MDHEN and CDR2 SYDVKM. The CDR3 runs 13 residues. The CDR3 reads CASSPPGLSIQYF. The CDR3 DNA follows: TGTGCCAGCAGTCCTCCTGGGTTGAGCATTCAGTACTTC.

This clonotype came up many times. The chain recombines TRBV12-3 or TRBV12-4 with TRBJ2-1, with D perhaps matching TRBD2 (6 bases). The CDR3 runs 15 residues. V was clipped by 5 bases and J by 12 bases, with 23 bases between them. In nucleotides, the CDR3 is TGTGCCAGCAGTGCATACCCGGGACTTAAAAAAGGGCAGTTCTTC. Translating it yields CASSAYPGLKKGQFF.

This clonotype has a handful of counts. The gene calls are TRBV18 and TRBJ1-1; unclear D gene. The CDR3 consists of 13 residues. Germline V gene lookup returns CDR1 KGHSH and CDR2 LQKENI. V was shortened by 6 bases and J by 3 bases, with 11 bases between the two germline ends. CDR3 sequence: CASSSGSDTEAFF. CDR3 sequence (DNA): TGTGCCAGCTCGTCGGGATCGGACACTGAAGCTTTCTTT.

This clonotype was recorded many times. The rearrangement joins TRBV13 to TRBJ2-3; 12 nucleotides align to TRBD2. CDR3 length: 18 amino acids. The V gene end was trimmed by 5 bases and the J gene end by 1 base; junction bases not matched to a gene: 10. The germline CDR1 and CDR2 sequences are PRHDT and FYEKMQ (reference sequence). For the CDR3, the DNA is TGTGCCAGCAGCCCGCACCTAACTAGCGGGGGGCGCACAGATACGCAGTATTTT. This gives the protein CASSPHLTSGGRTDTQYF.

This clonotype was observed at least ten times. The genes are TRBV7-9 and TRBJ1-1; 10 nucleotides agree with TRBD1. Germline values: CDR1 SEHNR, CDR2 FQNEAQ (reference sequence). The junction had 6 bases not matched to a gene; V was cut back by 4 bases and J by 10 bases. The CDR3 runs to 13 residues. The CDR3 protein is CASSSPDRGRAFF. CDR3 DNA: TGTGCCAGCAGCTCTCCAGACAGGGGGCGAGCTTTCTTT.

This clonotype has ten or more counts. J is TRBJ1-1 and V is TRBV7-3; D is unresolved. Germline V lookup: CDR1 SGHTA, CDR2 FQGTGA. V was clipped by 5 bases and J by 4 bases, with 17 bases between them. The CDR3 consists of 15 residues. For the CDR3, the DNA is TGTGCCAGCAGCCTATCGACCACGGCGGGCACTGAAGCTTTCTTT. Translation: CASSLSTTAGTEAFF.

The CDR3 nucleotides read TGCGCCAGCAGCGGGGAGGGCCGGGGCAAAAACATTCAGTACTTC. Amino acids: CASSGEGRGKNIQYF. V and J are TRBV4-1 and TRBJ2-4, with TRBD2 matching 7 bases. The CDR3 extends over 15 amino acids. Trimming took 5 bases from V and 3 from J; bases not matched to a gene: 7. Germline CDR1 MGHRA, CDR2 YSYEKL.

There are many counts of this clonotype. The chain couples TRBV15 to TRBJ1-5, with D hard to call. CDR3 size: 15 residues. Germline V gene lookup returns CDR1 LNHNV and CDR2 YYDKDF (reference sequence). Trimming removed 1 base at V and 0 bases at J, with 7 bases between. The CDR3 sequence is CATSRAVFSNQPQHF. The CDR3 bases are TGTGCCACCAGCAGAGCCGTATTTAGCAATCAGCCCCAGCATTTT.

This clonotype has a count of ten or more. The V gene is TRBV29-1, the J gene TRBJ1-1, with D perhaps matching TRBD1 (5 bases). This CDR3 spans 13 amino acids. CDR1 SQVTM and CDR2 ANQGSEA come from the germline V gene. Trimming removed 7 bases at V and 1 base at J, with 13 bases between. The CDR3: CSGFGARNTEAFF. The CDR3 coding sequence is TGCAGCGGTTTCGGGGCTCGGAACACTGAAGCTTTCTTT.

This clonotype was observed many times. The chain uses TRBV27 and TRBJ1-4; no clear D gene. This CDR3 has 12 residues. V was shortened by 6 bases and J by 7 bases, with 9 bases between the two germline ends. Germline loops: CDR1 MNHEY, CDR2 SMNVEV (reference sequence). CDR3 residues: CASSQLGEKLFF. The CDR3 DNA sequence: TGTGCCAGCAGCCAACTAGGTGAAAAACTGTTTTTT.

This clonotype was seen ten or more times. The chain uses TRBV20-1 and TRBJ2-3, with D possibly matching TRBD2 (5 bases). Trimming shortened V by 0 bases and J by 0 bases, and 10 bases separated the two germline ends. The CDR3 has 15 residues. Germline CDR1 DFQATT, CDR2 SNEGSKA (reference sequence). The CDR3 here is CSARDWKRSTDTQYF. DNA for the CDR3: TGCAGTGCTAGAGATTGGAAGCGGAGCACAGATACGCAGTATTTT.

This clonotype was detected ten times or more. The V call is TRBV28, the J call TRBJ2-5; 8 bases agree with TRBD1. CDR1 and CDR2 from the germline V gene are MDHEN and SYDVKM. V was pared by 2 bases and J by 5 bases, with 10 bases of the junction left unmatched. The CDR3 consists of 16 residues. This chain's CDR3 is CASSLPFQGADETQYF. The CDR3 DNA is TGTGCCAGCAGTTTACCCTTCCAGGGGGCGGATGAGACCCAGTACTTC.

A note on this clonotype: A single base separates this from a much larger clone, so it may be a read error. V is TRBV6-1 and J is TRBJ2-2; 11 positions agree with TRBD2. The V and J ends lost 6 bases and 4 bases, in that order; junction bases with no gene match: 13. The CDR3 contains 18 residues. CDR1 is MNHNS, CDR2 SASEGT, per germline. For the CDR3, the DNA is TGTGCCAGCAGGGAAAGGCTAGCGGGGGGCCGGGCCACCGGGGAGCTGTTTTTT. Amino acids: CASRERLAGGRATGELFF.

This clonotype occurred many times. CDR3 in amino acids: CSAVGLGAETQYF. CDR3 DNA sequence: TGCAGCGCAGTCGGACTAGGGGCAGAGACCCAGTACTTC. The chain is built from TRBV29-1 and TRBJ2-5; 7 nucleotides align to TRBD2. V dropped 7 bases and J dropped 4; count of bases not matched to a gene: 9. Germline lookup yields CDR1 SQVTM and CDR2 ANQGSEA. The CDR3 is 13 amino acids.

This clonotype was recorded at least ten times. The rearrangement links TRBV20-1 to TRBJ1-1, with D tentatively TRBD1 (5 bases). This CDR3 region has 12 residues. CDR1 and CDR2 from the germline V gene are DFQATT and SNEGSKA (reference sequence). V lost 3 bases to trimming and J lost 7 bases, with 12 bases between them. The CDR3 sequence is CSARATQGEAFF. The CDR3 nucleotides read TGCAGTGCTAGGGCCACGCAGGGTGAAGCTTTCTTT.

This chain joins TRBV28 and TRBJ2-7, with 7 bases lining up with TRBD2. CDR1 and CDR2 from the germline V gene are MDHEN and SYDVKM. The J segment lost 5 bases and the V segment lost 0 bases, leaving 1 base of the junction unmatched. The CDR3 has 13 residues. CDR3 DNA: TGTGCCAGCAGTTTATGGGGAGGGCACGAGCAGTACTTC. This codes for CASSLWGGHEQYF.

The V call is TRBV20-1, the J call TRBJ1-5; TRBD1 matches at 8 bases. This CDR3 has 16 amino acids. Germline trimming cut 3 bases from V and 4 bases from J; bases unmatched to any gene: 11. Germline CDR1 is DFQATT and CDR2 is SNEGSKA (reference sequence). The DNA for the CDR3 is TGCAGTGCTAGGGGGACCGGGACAGGACTTAATCAGCCCCAGCATTTT. It encodes CSARGTGTGLNQPQHF.